Included here is one T cell receptor beta chain sequence, with context. The entry originates in a study of T cells in pancreatic ductal adenocarcinoma. Clones were read by immunoSEQ multiplex PCR, and TCRdb kept only the in-frame ones, dropping some. The sample has over 100,000 clones, roughly 96% seen once. The J segment lost 5 bases and the V segment lost 3 bases, leaving 4 bases of the junction unmatched. In germline, CDR1 is MNHNS, CDR2 SASEGT. The CDR3 runs to 15 residues. Selected pancreatic ductal adenocarcinoma patients had undergone surgery without neoadjuvant therapy. This receptor was identified in a human donor with pancreatic ductal adenocarcinoma. V and J are TRBV6-1 and TRBJ1-4; TRBD1 matches 9 bases. The sample taken for sequencing was PBMCs. CDR3 bases: TGTGCCAGCAGTGATACGGGGACAGGGAATGAAAAACTGTTTTTT. Its translation is CASSDTGTGNEKLFF.